The rows below give T cell receptor beta chains drawn from one sample of a study of T cells after yellow fever vaccination. TCRdb processed the 5' RACE reads anew with MiXCR; each CDR3 protein has one entry. The sample consists of some 220,000 distinct CDR3 sequences, approximately 3.2% of them appearing once. Sequenced material: CD4+ T cells sorted from PBMCs, taken 10 days after the yellow fever booster vaccination. All receptors come from a man aged 18-30 years who received the YFV17D yellow fever vaccine. Both conserved end residues are part of each CDR3. The D gene is left open where the match is weak. Clone size, where shown, is once, few, many, or a class for clones that have expanded.

TRBV28	NA	TRBJ1-3	NA	TGTGCCAGCATCCGAGGGACGGGAACTGGAAACACCATATATTTT	CASIRGTGTGNTIYF
TRBV10-3	TRBD1	TRBJ2-1	few	TGTGCCATCAGGCAGGGGGCGTCCGATGAGCAGTTCTTC	CAIRQGASDEQFF
TRBV20-1	NA	TRBJ1-4	few	TGCAGTGCTAGCGAGACACTCGCAACTAATGAAAAACTGTTTTTT	CSASETLATNEKLFF
TRBV9	TRBD1	TRBJ1-4	NA	TGTGCCAGCAGCCCATCCCCCTTAGACAGGGCTAATAATGAAAAACTGTTTTTT	CASSPSPLDRANNEKLFF
TRBV7-2	NA	TRBJ1-1	many	TGTGCCAGCAGCAATCGCGCCCTGGGCACGAACACTGAAGCTTTCTTT	CASSNRALGTNTEAFF
TRBV5-1	NA	TRBJ1-2	NA	TGCGCCAGCAGCTTAGGCAGCTCCCAAACCGTCTATGGCTACACCTTC	CASSLGSSQTVYGYTF
TRBV9	NA	TRBJ2-3	NA	TGTGCCAGCAGCCCAGAGCAGGTTACGCAGTATTTT	CASSPEQVTQYF
TRBV20-1	TRBD1	TRBJ2-7	few	TGCAGTGCTACTGAACCCGGGACAGGGTCGCGCGAGCAGTACTTC	CSATEPGTGSREQYF
TRBV30	TRBD2	TRBJ2-5	few	TGTGCCTGGACTAGCGGGGCCCAAGAGACCCAGTACTTC	CAWTSGAQETQYF
TRBV10-3	NA	TRBJ2-5	many	TGTGCCATCAGTGAGTCGGGGGAAAAAGGCCAAGAGACCCAGTACTTC	CAISESGEKGQETQYF
TRBV3-1	NA	TRBJ2-5	many	TGTGCCAGCAGCCCCGGGACTGACGGGAGGACCCAGTACTTC	CASSPGTDGRTQYF
TRBV7-6	NA	TRBJ1-4	NA	TGTGCCAGCAGCTCAAATTGGGTGGCCAGGGAACTGTTTTTT	CASSSNWVARELFF
TRBV5-1	NA	TRBJ2-3	many	TGCGCCAGCAGCTCTGGGGGCAAGACAGATACGCAGTATTTT	CASSSGGKTDTQYF
TRBV30	NA	TRBJ2-5	once	TGTGCCTGGAGTGTAGTCCAAGAGACCCAGTACTTC	CAWSVVQETQYF
TRBV7-2	NA	TRBJ1-6	many	TGTGCCAGCAGCCCAACATTTGCACCCCTCCACTTT	CASSPTFAPLHF
TRBV19	NA	TRBJ2-3	few	TGTGCCAGTAGTATAGGGATTTCAGAGGATACGCAGTATTTT	CASSIGISEDTQYF
TRBV5-1	TRBD1	TRBJ1-2	few	TGCGCCAGCAGCCCCGGGACAGGGTGGGACTATGGCTACACCTTC	CASSPGTGWDYGYTF
TRBV6-1	NA	TRBJ1-5	few	TGTGCCAGCAGTGAAGCGCGCAGCAATCAGCCCCAGCATTTT	CASSEARSNQPQHF
TRBV29-1	NA	TRBJ1-4	many	TGCAGCGCGGGCATAACAGGGATTAATGAAAAACTGTTTTTT	CSAGITGINEKLFF
TRBV10-3	TRBD1	TRBJ1-6	few	TGTGCCATCAGTGGGGCCGGGACAGGGGTGCGAAATTCACCCCTCCACTTT	CAISGAGTGVRNSPLHF
TRBV4-3	NA	TRBJ1-2	many	TGCGCCAGCAGCCAAGACGGCAGGGAGGGGTATGGCTACACCTTC	CASSQDGREGYGYTF
TRBV9	NA	TRBJ1-2	many	TGTGCCAGCAGCGCCTACAGGGTTTTTGGCTACACCTTC	CASSAYRVFGYTF
TRBV20-1	NA	TRBJ2-1	few	TGCAGTGCTAGGACGGATCCCTACAATGAGCAGTTCTTC	CSARTDPYNEQFF
TRBV10-3	TRBD1	TRBJ1-2	few	TGTGCCATCAGTGCACGGACAGGGCGAAGCTACACCTTC	CAISARTGRSYTF
TRBV7-2	NA	TRBJ1-1	few	TGTGCCAGCAGCTTATATGTGAGGACTGAAGCTTTCTTT	CASSLYVRTEAFF
TRBV29-1	NA	TRBJ2-2	few	TGCAGCGTTGAAGACCCAAGCAGGACCGGGGAGCTGTTTTTT	CSVEDPSRTGELFF
TRBV4-2	NA	TRBJ2-1	few	TGTGCCAGCAGCCAAGATGTGGCAGTGGGGAATGAGCAGTTCTTC	CASSQDVAVGNEQFF
TRBV19	NA	TRBJ2-5	few	TGTGCCAGTAGTATGCAGGAAGGACAGACCCAGTACTTC	CASSMQEGQTQYF
TRBV5-1	NA	TRBJ2-5	few	TGCGCCAGCATTCGGGTACCCCAAGAGACCCAGTACTTC	CASIRVPQETQYF
TRBV4-3	NA	TRBJ2-2	many	TGCGCCAGCAGGGGCCTCGGCGGCACCGGGGAGCTGTTTTTT	CASRGLGGTGELFF
TRBV4-3	TRBD2	TRBJ2-5	many	TGCGCCAGCAGCCAAGACACCGGGGGGGGAGAGACCCAGTACTTC	CASSQDTGGGETQYF
TRBV2	NA	TRBJ2-7	NA	TGTGCCAGCAGCGGACAGATGTTTGGAGGGTACGAGCAGTACTTC	CASSGQMFGGYEQYF
TRBV18	NA	TRBJ1-2	many	TGTGCCAGCTCAGCGGCAAACTCGGATGTAGGCTACACCTTC	CASSAANSDVGYTF
TRBV7-8	NA	TRBJ1-2	many	TGTGCCAGCAGCTTGGGTCTTCGTCGGAGGGGCTACACCTTC	CASSLGLRRRGYTF
TRBV5-1	TRBD2	TRBJ2-1	NA	TGCGCCAGCAGCTCCGGGACTAGCGGCTACAATGAGCAGTTCTTC	CASSSGTSGYNEQFF
TRBV12-3/TRBV12-4	NA	TRBJ1-4	NA	TGTGCCAGCAGTCCGTCGGGCGCTTTTGAAAAACTGTTTTTT	CASSPSGAFEKLFF
TRBV4-3	NA	TRBJ1-2	many	TGCGCCAGCAGCCAAGACGGCAGGGCCTCCTATGGCTACACCTTC	CASSQDGRASYGYTF
TRBV7-3	TRBD1	TRBJ2-3	few	TGTGCCAGCAGCCGCACAGGGGGACACACAGATACGCAGTATTTT	CASSRTGGHTDTQYF
TRBV12-3/TRBV12-4	NA	TRBJ1-2	many	TGTGCCAGCAGCGACGAGGTATTCTATGGCTACACCTTC	CASSDEVFYGYTF
TRBV4-3	NA	TRBJ2-6	many	TGCGCCAGCAGCCAATGGAAGAGTGGTCGGGCCAACGTCCTGACTTTC	CASSQWKSGRANVLTF
TRBV7-6	NA	TRBJ2-1	NA	TGTGCCAGCAGCTTAACCAGGGGATTAAAAGAGGAGGACTTAGGCTCCTACAATGAGCAGTTCTTC	CASSLTRGLKEEDLGSYNEQFF
TRBV5-4	NA	TRBJ1-2	many	TGTGCCAGCAGCTTGGAGTGGCGGGTCTATGGCTACACCTTC	CASSLEWRVYGYTF
TRBV7-2	NA	TRBJ2-7	few	TGTGCCAGCAGCTTAGACAGGGGAGGGAACGAGCAGTACTTC	CASSLDRGGNEQYF
TRBV7-3	NA	TRBJ2-7	many	TGTGCCAGCAACCCCCAGGGGGGTGGAGAGGAGCAGTACTTC	CASNPQGGGEEQYF
TRBV12-3/TRBV12-4	NA	TRBJ1-5	many	TGTGCCAGCAGTTTTTCGGCAGGGAATCAGCCCCAGCATTTT	CASSFSAGNQPQHF
TRBV9	TRBD2	TRBJ2-4	NA	TGTGCCAGCAGCGTAGGACTAGCGGGGGGGCTGAACATTCAGTACTTC	CASSVGLAGGLNIQYF
TRBV7-6	TRBD2	TRBJ2-3	many	TGTGCCACCAGAGCGGGGGGGGGCACAGATACGCAGTATTTT	CATRAGGGTDTQYF